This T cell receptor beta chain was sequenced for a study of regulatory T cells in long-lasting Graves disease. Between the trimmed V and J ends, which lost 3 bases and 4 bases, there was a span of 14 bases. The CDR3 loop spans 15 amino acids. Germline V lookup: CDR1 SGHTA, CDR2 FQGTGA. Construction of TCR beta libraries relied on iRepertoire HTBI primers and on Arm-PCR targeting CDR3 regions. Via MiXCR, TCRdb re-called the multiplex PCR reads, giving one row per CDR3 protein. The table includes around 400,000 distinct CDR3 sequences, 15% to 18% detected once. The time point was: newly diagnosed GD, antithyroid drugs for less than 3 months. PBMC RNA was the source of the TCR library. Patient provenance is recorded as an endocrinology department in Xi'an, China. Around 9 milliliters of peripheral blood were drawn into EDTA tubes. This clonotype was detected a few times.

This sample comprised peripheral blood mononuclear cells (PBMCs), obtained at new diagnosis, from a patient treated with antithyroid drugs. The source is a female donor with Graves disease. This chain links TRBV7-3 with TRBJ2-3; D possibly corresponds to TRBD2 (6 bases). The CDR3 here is CASSFPGVRSDTQYF. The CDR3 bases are TGTGCCAGCAGCTTTCCGGGGGTTCGGTCAGATACGCAGTATTTT.